The sequence of this T cell receptor beta chain was determined in a study of blood T cell repertoires in COVID-19. Study details: Donors in the United States, Italy and Spain gave samples during acute or convalescent COVID-19. T cells, B-cell-depleted T cells, or PBMCs provided the cDNA or gDNA that served as material.

While infection was still active, Seattle patients were enrolled and then followed longitudinally. V was pared by 4 bases and J by 6 bases, with 19 bases between. This CDR3 has 15 residues. Germline loops: CDR1 SGHDT, CDR2 YYEEEE. As handled by the study authors: Amplified reference gene primers provided the basis for estimating nucleated cell counts. This table comes from immunoSEQ multiplex PCR, and its TCRdb copy is limited to in-frame clones, with some not included. The V and J calls and the clone size are those of that table, but D and trimming were determined from the DNA. The sample has about 360,000 clones, about 88% seen once; the top ten hold under 8.5%.

Input material: peripheral blood. The chain joins TRBV5-6 to TRBJ1-2; D remains ambiguous. The sequence derives from a woman aged 55-75 years with COVID-19, enrolled during active disease. CDR3 bases: TGTGCCAGCAGCCAATACGGGGTTCCGGGGAATGGCTACACCTTC. This gives the protein CASSQYGVPGNGYTF.